The 9 T cell receptor beta chains below all came from one sample that was sequenced in a study of OX40 agonist ivuxolimab in advanced cancers. Sequenced by immunoSEQ multiplex PCR; TCRdb stores in-frame clones only, minus some. In the table there are tens of thousands of clones, around 89% of which are singletons. The sequencing here drew on CD4+ or CD8+ T cells sorted from blood, taken in a trial of the OX40 agonist ivuxolimab. These receptors were taken from an adult with an advanced solid tumor such as melanoma, head and neck, liver or kidney cancer.

This clone was recorded only once. CDR3 bases: TGTGCCAGCTCACCAGGGCCGAACACTGAAGCTTTCTTT. It is translated as CASSPGPNTEAFF. J is TRBJ1-1 and V is TRBV18; D gene uncertain. This CDR3 is 13 amino acids long. Trimming pared 2 bases from V and 1 base from J, leaving 5 bases between. The germline V gene has CDR1 KGHSH and CDR2 LQKENI.

The chain uses TRBV7-9 and TRBJ1-1, with 7 bases identical to TRBD1. V dropped 5 bases and J dropped 5; count of bases not matched to a gene: 8. The CDR3 has 14 amino acids. CDR1 SEHNR and CDR2 FQNEAQ come from the germline V gene (reference sequence). CDR3 in DNA: TGTGCCAGCAGCCCCAGGGGGATTAGTACTGAAGCTTTCTTT. This encodes CASSPRGISTEAFF.

The CDR3 bases are TGCGCCAGCAAGCCGGGACAGGGGACTTACGAGCAGTACTTC. It yields the protein CASKPGQGTYEQYF. This chain links TRBV5-1 with TRBJ2-7, with 10 bases identical to TRBD1. The germline gives CDR1 SGHRS, CDR2 YFSETQ. J gave up 4 bases and V 6 bases, and 7 bases lay outside the gene matches. The CDR3 sequence is 14 residues long.

V usage is TRBV28 and J usage is TRBJ2-1; 11 bases are shared with TRBD1. The CDR3 is 14 amino acids. CDR1 and CDR2 from the germline V gene are MDHEN and SYDVKM. After removal of 5 bases from V and 10 bases from J, the junction contained 7 bases not matched to a gene. DNA of the CDR3: TGTGCCAGCAGTCCTAGGACAGGGGGCAACGAGCAGTTCTTC. It specifies CASSPRTGGNEQFF.

The V call is TRBV4-1, the J call TRBJ2-7; 14 bases are shared with TRBD2. Trimming removed 4 bases from V and 4 bases from J; junction bases left unmatched: 9. Germline V lookup: CDR1 MGHRA, CDR2 YSYEKL. This CDR3 has 17 residues. The CDR3 is CASSRGTRTSGRYEQYF. DNA for the CDR3: TGCGCCAGCAGCCGGGGGACCAGGACTAGCGGGAGGTACGAGCAGTACTTC.

V gene TRBV28 combines with J gene TRBJ2-7, with D maybe TRBD1 (5 bases). Looked up from germline, CDR1 is MDHEN and CDR2 is SYDVKM. This CDR3 comprises 12 residues. Trimming stripped 9 bases from V and 0 bases from J, with 9 bases between. CDR3 residues: CARQESSYEQYF. The CDR3, as DNA: TGTGCCAGACAGGAGAGCTCCTACGAGCAGTACTTC.

The chain links TRBV19 to TRBJ1-4; no definite D call. Trimming removed 9 bases from V and 0 bases from J, with 8 bases in between. This CDR3 has 13 amino acids. CDR1 and CDR2 (germline): LNHDA, SQIVND (reference sequence). CDR3 sequence reads: CASYSSTNEKLFF. The CDR3 DNA sequence: TGTGCCAGCTACAGTTCAACTAATGAAAAACTGTTTTTT.

The V and J genes are TRBV14 and TRBJ2-3, with D tentatively TRBD2 (6 bases). The CDR3 has 16 amino acids. Germline lookup yields CDR1 SGHDN and CDR2 FVKESK. V was shortened by 4 bases and J by 4 bases, with 18 bases between the two germline ends. CDR3 nucleotide sequence: TGTGCCAGCAGCCCGCTCGTCTCCGGGGAGGCAGATACGCAGTATTTT. The encoded protein is CASSPLVSGEADTQYF.

The chain couples TRBV29-1 to TRBJ1-2, with 10 bases aligning to TRBD1. Germline assignment: CDR1 SQVTM and CDR2 ANQGSEA. This CDR3 has 15 amino acids. The V segment lost 3 bases and the J segment 5 bases; nucleotides outside the gene matches: 9. CDR3 in amino acids: CSVDARDRGPYGYTF. The CDR3 DNA sequence: TGCAGCGTTGACGCCCGGGACAGGGGCCCATATGGCTACACCTTC.